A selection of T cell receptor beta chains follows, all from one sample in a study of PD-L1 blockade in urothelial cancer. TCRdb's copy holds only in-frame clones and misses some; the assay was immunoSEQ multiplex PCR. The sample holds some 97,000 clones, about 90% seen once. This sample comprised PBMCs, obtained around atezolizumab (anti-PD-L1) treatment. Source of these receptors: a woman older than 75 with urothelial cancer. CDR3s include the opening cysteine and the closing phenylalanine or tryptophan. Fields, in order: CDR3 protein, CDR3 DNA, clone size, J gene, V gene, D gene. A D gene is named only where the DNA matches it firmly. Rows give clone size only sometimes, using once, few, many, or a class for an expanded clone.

cdr3_aa: CAWRGQGGGYTF
cdr3_nt: TGTGCCTGGAGGGGACAGGGGGGAGGCTACACCTTC
clone_size: -
j_call: TRBJ1-2
v_call: TRBV30
d_call: TRBD1

cdr3_aa: CASSEIRGRYEQYF
cdr3_nt: TGTGCCAGCAGTGAGATCAGGGGGCGATACGAGCAGTACTTC
clone_size: -
j_call: TRBJ2-7
v_call: TRBV2
d_call: TRBD1

cdr3_aa: CASSPGETEQYF
cdr3_nt: TGCGCCAGCAGCCCAGGGGAGACCGAGCAGTACTTC
clone_size: -
j_call: TRBJ2-7
v_call: TRBV5-1
d_call: -

cdr3_aa: CASSLDRASDGYTF
cdr3_nt: TGTGCCAGCAGCCTTGACAGGGCCAGTGATGGCTACACCTTC
clone_size: -
j_call: TRBJ1-2
v_call: TRBV14
d_call: TRBD1

cdr3_aa: CSVEEASGYEQYF
cdr3_nt: TGCAGCGTTGAAGAGGCTAGCGGCTACGAGCAGTACTTC
clone_size: once
j_call: TRBJ2-7
v_call: TRBV29-1
d_call: TRBD2

cdr3_aa: CASSPHGLAGGANTGELFF
cdr3_nt: TGTGCCAGCAGCCCCCACGGACTAGCGGGAGGCGCGAACACCGGGGAGCTGTTTTTT
clone_size: -
j_call: TRBJ2-2
v_call: TRBV9
d_call: TRBD2

cdr3_aa: CASSHAGTSYNEQFF
cdr3_nt: TGTGCCAGCAGCCACGCGGGGACTTCCTACAATGAGCAGTTCTTC
clone_size: -
j_call: TRBJ2-1
v_call: TRBV16
d_call: -

cdr3_aa: CASSGPLGRGLYGYTF
cdr3_nt: TGCGCCAGCAGTGGACCTCTTGGCAGGGGGCTCTATGGCTACACCTTC
clone_size: -
j_call: TRBJ1-2
v_call: TRBV10-2
d_call: TRBD1

cdr3_aa: CASSLEGGAVIGYTF
cdr3_nt: TGTGCCAGCAGCTTGGAAGGGGGCGCAGTCATAGGCTACACCTTC
clone_size: -
j_call: TRBJ1-2
v_call: TRBV7-9
d_call: TRBD1

cdr3_aa: CSVEGREGQPQHF
cdr3_nt: TGCAGCGTTGAGGGCAGGGAGGGTCAGCCCCAGCATTTT
clone_size: -
j_call: TRBJ1-5
v_call: TRBV29-1
d_call: -

cdr3_aa: CASSLGTGSNQPQHF
cdr3_nt: TGTGCCAGCAGCTTAGGTACGGGTAGCAATCAGCCCCAGCATTTT
clone_size: -
j_call: TRBJ1-5
v_call: TRBV7-8
d_call: -

cdr3_aa: CASTRSSLAGTEAFF
cdr3_nt: TGTGCCAGCACCCGAAGCAGCCTAGCGGGCACTGAAGCTTTCTTT
clone_size: -
j_call: TRBJ1-1
v_call: TRBV28
d_call: -

cdr3_aa: CASSTHDRDYGYTF
cdr3_nt: TGTGCCAGCAGCACACATGACAGGGACTATGGCTACACCTTC
clone_size: -
j_call: TRBJ1-2
v_call: TRBV7-9
d_call: TRBD1

cdr3_aa: CASSPRTGVFTEAFF
cdr3_nt: TGTGCCAGTAGTCCCCGTACAGGGGTCTTCACTGAAGCTTTCTTT
clone_size: -
j_call: TRBJ1-1
v_call: TRBV19
d_call: TRBD1

cdr3_aa: CASLTGNTGELFF
cdr3_nt: TGTGCCAGCTTAACCGGGAACACCGGGGAGCTGTTTTTT
clone_size: -
j_call: TRBJ2-2
v_call: TRBV6-7
d_call: -

cdr3_aa: CASSFHGRSDTQYF
cdr3_nt: TGTGCCAGCAGCTTCCACGGGAGATCAGATACGCAGTATTTT
clone_size: once
j_call: TRBJ2-3
v_call: TRBV7-3
d_call: -

cdr3_aa: CATGGSKADTQYF
cdr3_nt: TGTGCCACCGGGGGGAGTAAGGCAGATACGCAGTATTTT
clone_size: -
j_call: TRBJ2-3
v_call: TRBV15
d_call: -

cdr3_aa: CASSPASGTYNEQFF
cdr3_nt: TGTGCCAGCAGCCCAGCTAGCGGGACTTACAATGAGCAGTTCTTC
clone_size: -
j_call: TRBJ2-1
v_call: TRBV7-3
d_call: TRBD2

cdr3_aa: CASKRTSGASYEQYF
cdr3_nt: TGTGCCAGCAAAAGAACTAGCGGGGCTTCCTACGAGCAGTACTTC
clone_size: -
j_call: TRBJ2-7
v_call: TRBV7-9
d_call: TRBD2

cdr3_aa: CASRFRQGVYEQYF
cdr3_nt: TGTGCCAGCAGGTTCCGACAGGGGGTCTACGAGCAGTACTTC
clone_size: -
j_call: TRBJ2-7
v_call: TRBV27
d_call: TRBD1

cdr3_aa: CASSFSSGSREQYF
cdr3_nt: TGTGCCAGCAGCTTTTCTAGCGGGAGCAGGGAGCAGTACTTC
clone_size: -
j_call: TRBJ2-7
v_call: TRBV5-4
d_call: TRBD2

cdr3_aa: CASSPPQQGGRYF
cdr3_nt: TGTGCCAGCAGTCCGCCCCAACAGGGTGGCCGGTATTTT
clone_size: -
j_call: TRBJ2-3
v_call: TRBV28
d_call: -

cdr3_aa: CASSLAGAAPDTQYF
cdr3_nt: TGTGCCAGCAGCTTAGCGGGGGCGGCTCCGGATACGCAGTATTTT
clone_size: -
j_call: TRBJ2-3
v_call: TRBV7-9
d_call: -

cdr3_aa: CATSRDSGGIEKLFF
cdr3_nt: TGTGCCACCAGCAGAGATTCAGGGGGGATTGAAAAACTGTTTTTT
clone_size: -
j_call: TRBJ1-4
v_call: TRBV15
d_call: TRBD1

cdr3_aa: CASSPEGFDTQYF
cdr3_nt: TGTGCCAGCAGCCCGGAGGGTTTCGATACGCAGTATTTT
clone_size: -
j_call: TRBJ2-3
v_call: TRBV7-8
d_call: -

cdr3_aa: CASRGQGSHEQYF
cdr3_nt: TGTGCCAGCAGGGGACAGGGTAGCCACGAGCAGTACTTC
clone_size: few
j_call: TRBJ2-7
v_call: TRBV27
d_call: TRBD1

cdr3_aa: CASSLGQGFFETQYF
cdr3_nt: TGTGCCAGCAGCTTGGGACAGGGTTTTTTTGAGACCCAGTACTTC
clone_size: -
j_call: TRBJ2-5
v_call: TRBV5-4
d_call: TRBD1

cdr3_aa: CATGLAGSYNEQFF
cdr3_nt: TGTGCCACGGGACTAGCGGGCTCCTACAATGAGCAGTTCTTC
clone_size: -
j_call: TRBJ2-1
v_call: TRBV19
d_call: TRBD2

cdr3_aa: CASSQGTSVAGELFF
cdr3_nt: TGTGCCAGCAGCCAAGGGACTAGCGTGGCCGGGGAGCTGTTTTTT
clone_size: -
j_call: TRBJ2-2
v_call: TRBV4-2
d_call: TRBD2

cdr3_aa: CASSLGTANTEAFF
cdr3_nt: TGCGCCAGCAGCTTGGGGACAGCGAACACTGAAGCTTTCTTT
clone_size: -
j_call: TRBJ1-1
v_call: TRBV5-1
d_call: -

cdr3_aa: CASRSDRGNQPQHF
cdr3_nt: TGTGCCAGCAGGAGCGACAGGGGCAATCAGCCCCAGCATTTT
clone_size: once
j_call: TRBJ1-5
v_call: TRBV2
d_call: TRBD1

cdr3_aa: CASSALNEQFF
cdr3_nt: TGTGCCAGCAGTGCACTGAATGAGCAGTTCTTC
clone_size: -
j_call: TRBJ2-1
v_call: TRBV2
d_call: -

cdr3_aa: CAWGQGPYEQYF
cdr3_nt: TGTGCCTGGGGACAGGGCCCCTACGAGCAGTACTTC
clone_size: once
j_call: TRBJ2-7
v_call: TRBV30
d_call: TRBD1

cdr3_aa: CASSESGGGRDTQYF
cdr3_nt: TGTGCCAGCAGTGAGTCGGGGGGAGGCCGGGATACGCAGTATTTT
clone_size: -
j_call: TRBJ2-3
v_call: TRBV6-4
d_call: TRBD2

cdr3_aa: CAWSTGTGLKGYTF
cdr3_nt: TGTGCCTGGAGCACCGGGACAGGGCTAAAGGGCTACACCTTC
clone_size: -
j_call: TRBJ1-2
v_call: TRBV30
d_call: TRBD1

cdr3_aa: CASSEPGLAVYNEQFF
cdr3_nt: TGCGCCAGCAGTGAGCCGGGACTAGCGGTTTACAATGAGCAGTTCTTC
clone_size: -
j_call: TRBJ2-1
v_call: TRBV10-2
d_call: TRBD2

cdr3_aa: CASSVAREGNEQFF
cdr3_nt: TGTGCCAGCAGCGTAGCCCGGGAAGGCAATGAGCAGTTCTTC
clone_size: -
j_call: TRBJ2-1
v_call: TRBV9
d_call: -

cdr3_aa: CASSVRQALSGYTF
cdr3_nt: TGTGCCAGTAGTGTAAGACAGGCCCTATCTGGCTACACCTTC
clone_size: -
j_call: TRBJ1-2
v_call: TRBV19
d_call: -

cdr3_aa: CASSPPILVAQETQYF
cdr3_nt: TGTGCCAGCTCACCACCTATATTGGTAGCCCAAGAGACCCAGTACTTC
clone_size: -
j_call: TRBJ2-5
v_call: TRBV18
d_call: -

cdr3_aa: CASSSGQGTDTQYF
cdr3_nt: TGTGCCAGCAGCTCTGGACAGGGAACAGATACGCAGTATTTT
clone_size: -
j_call: TRBJ2-3
v_call: TRBV7-3
d_call: TRBD1

cdr3_aa: CASSQGRGVNEKLFF
cdr3_nt: TGCGCCAGCAGCCAGGGGAGGGGAGTTAATGAAAAACTGTTTTTT
clone_size: -
j_call: TRBJ1-4
v_call: TRBV5-1
d_call: -

cdr3_aa: CASSISLSRDYEQYF
cdr3_nt: TGTGCCAGTAGTATCTCCTTAAGTCGAGACTACGAGCAGTACTTC
clone_size: -
j_call: TRBJ2-7
v_call: TRBV19
d_call: -

cdr3_aa: CASSLSSTNYGYTF
cdr3_nt: TGCGCCAGCAGCTTGTCCAGTACGAACTATGGCTACACCTTC
clone_size: few
j_call: TRBJ1-2
v_call: TRBV5-1
d_call: -